This TCR beta chain was sequenced during a study of T cell repertoires in breast cancer (dated by TCRdb to the mid-2010s). Context from the whole study: The study profiled tumors, lymph nodes and peripheral blood lymphocytes from breast cancer patients, plus peripheral blood from healthy control donors. After being minced and digested with Liberase and DNase, tumors and tumor-involved lymph nodes were passed through 70-um and 40-um filters. Because breast cancer has a low mutational burden and common mutations are rare, the study reasoned that TCRs shared between breast cancer patients would target shared antigens. The controls were nine healthy donors whose age range was similar to that of the patients. On average, sequencing produced approximately 530,000 sequences per sample, which came to roughly 9.6 reads per input cell. Tumor-free lymph nodes were processed with no enzymatic digestion, and blood samples were separated using Ficoll. Most of the 20 to 25 patient tumors analyzed for shared TCRs were ER+/PR+. What the work shows at the level of the full study, not this receptor alone: Sentinel lymph nodes involved by tumor shared about fourfold more TCRs with matched tumor repertoires than tumor-free nodes did (approximately 8% versus 2%). TRBV7 predominated among the shared TCRs, which could possibly reflect tumor recognition or a mispriming bias from eight TRBV7 primers. Discarding singleton TCRs and sampling only part of each tumor may have missed genuine antitumor clones. Because transcript abundance and primer differences skewed clone recovery, emulsion RT-PCR was regarded as qualitative rather than quantitative. Shared TCRs were encoded by various nucleotide sequences, which suggests selection and expansion based on antigen. Roughly 18 TCR pairs were shared across seven or more patient tumors and rarely found in control blood, suggesting possible tumor specificity.

The CDR3, from cysteine to phenylalanine, totals 15 residues. Just CDR3 DNA is preserved here, 45 bases in frame from base 1. V was cut back by 4 bases and J by 0 bases, leaving a gap of 13 bases between them. CDR1 and CDR2, per the germline V gene, are SGHVS and FQNEAQ. Libraries were prepared through emulsion pairing. Unpaired genes were suppressed in a second nested PCR with blocking oligos, after which Illumina adaptors and barcodes were added in a third nested PCR. Between roughly 5,000 and 280,000 T cells, along with C-region, Stepout and V-region primers, were included in each emulsion RT-PCR master mix. The Micellula Emulsion and Purification Kit was used to make the emulsions, and Qiagen OneStep RT-PCR reagents were used for RT-PCR. Pooled libraries were sequenced on an Illumina MiSeq with paired-end 2 x 250 reads. Per the original workflow: Read pairs were joined in Galaxy and clipped at the engineered overlap into separate alpha and beta files, and reads that were not clipped were discarded. Alpha-beta pairs were assigned using CompleteTCR, a MiTCR-based pipeline in which chains sharing read cluster identifiers are linked by an R script. TCR sequences observed only once, about 1-3.2%, were removed as potential sequencing errors. Through fastp at Q25 and MiXCR, TCRdb rebuilt clones from the public reads, retaining in-frame beta chains. For every CDR3 protein sequence, its rows merge into one entry that carries the most common genes and DNA. The V and J calls follow TCRdb's processing rather than the paper's. Present in this sample are approximately 40,000 distinct CDR3 sequences, about 48% of which were seen just once. The ten biggest clones cover around 59% of the sample.

This clonotype is regarded as medium-sized (0.01 to 0.1%). The specificity of this receptor is unknown. The record has no base qualities; no much larger clone is one base away. To analyze paired alpha-beta TCRs of CD8+ T cells, the researchers used an expanded emulsion RT-PCR method with primers covering all TCR V genes. Before emulsion RT-PCR, CD8+ T cells were isolated using a CD8 positive selection kit and then incubated overnight in roughly 9.3 IU/mL IL-2. The sequenced material came from CD8+ T cells. The V and J segments used are TRBV7-8 and TRBJ2-7; tentative D gene TRBD1, with 5 bases matching. This sequence originates from a pool of human donors with breast cancer or a healthy control (not recorded which). At the DNA level, the sequence is TGTGCCAGCAGCTACTCCCAGGGCCTCTCCTACGAGCAGTACTTC. Translated, it gives CASSYSQGLSYEQYF.